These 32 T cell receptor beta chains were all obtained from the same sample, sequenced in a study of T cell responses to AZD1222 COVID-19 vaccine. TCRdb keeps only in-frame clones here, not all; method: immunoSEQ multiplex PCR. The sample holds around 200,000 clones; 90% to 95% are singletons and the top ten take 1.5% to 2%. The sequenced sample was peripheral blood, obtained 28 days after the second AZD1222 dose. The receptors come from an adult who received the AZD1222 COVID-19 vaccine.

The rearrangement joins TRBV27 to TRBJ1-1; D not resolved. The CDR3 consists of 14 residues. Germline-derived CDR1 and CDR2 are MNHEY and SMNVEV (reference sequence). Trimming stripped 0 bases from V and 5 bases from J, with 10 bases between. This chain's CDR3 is CASSLSAWLTEAFF. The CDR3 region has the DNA TGTGCCAGCAGTTTATCAGCTTGGCTGACTGAAGCTTTCTTT.

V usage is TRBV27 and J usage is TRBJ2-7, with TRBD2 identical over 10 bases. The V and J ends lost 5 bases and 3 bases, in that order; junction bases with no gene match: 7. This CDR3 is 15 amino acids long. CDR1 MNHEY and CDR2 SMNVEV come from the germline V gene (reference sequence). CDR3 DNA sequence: TGTGCCAGCAGTACCCTAGCGGGGGCCAACTACGAGCAGTACTTC. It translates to CASSTLAGANYEQYF.

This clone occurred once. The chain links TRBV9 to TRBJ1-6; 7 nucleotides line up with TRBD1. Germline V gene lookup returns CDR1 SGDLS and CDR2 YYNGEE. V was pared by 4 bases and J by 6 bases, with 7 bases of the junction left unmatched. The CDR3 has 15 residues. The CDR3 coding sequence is TGTGCCAGCAGCTCCCGACAGGGTCTTAATTCACCCCTCCACTTT. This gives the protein CASSSRQGLNSPLHF.

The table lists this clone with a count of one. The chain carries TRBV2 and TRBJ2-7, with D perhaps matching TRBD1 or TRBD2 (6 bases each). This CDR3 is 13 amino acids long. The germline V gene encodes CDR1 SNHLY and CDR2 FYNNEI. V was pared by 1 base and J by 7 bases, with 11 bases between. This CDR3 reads CASSEVRGEEQYF. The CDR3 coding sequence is TGTGCCAGCAGTGAAGTAAGGGGGGAGGAGCAGTACTTC.

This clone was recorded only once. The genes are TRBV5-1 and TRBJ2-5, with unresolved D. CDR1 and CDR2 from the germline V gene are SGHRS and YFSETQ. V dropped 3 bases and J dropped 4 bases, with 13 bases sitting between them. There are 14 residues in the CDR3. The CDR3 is CASSSRTARETQYF. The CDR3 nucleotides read TGCGCCAGCAGCTCTCGTACGGCCCGAGAGACCCAGTACTTC.

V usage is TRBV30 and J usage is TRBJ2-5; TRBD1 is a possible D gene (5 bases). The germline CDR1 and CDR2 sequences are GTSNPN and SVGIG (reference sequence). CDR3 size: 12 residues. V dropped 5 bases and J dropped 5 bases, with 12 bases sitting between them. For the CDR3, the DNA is TGTGCCTGGGGCAAGGGGTCGGAGACCCAGTACTTC. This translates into CAWGKGSETQYF.

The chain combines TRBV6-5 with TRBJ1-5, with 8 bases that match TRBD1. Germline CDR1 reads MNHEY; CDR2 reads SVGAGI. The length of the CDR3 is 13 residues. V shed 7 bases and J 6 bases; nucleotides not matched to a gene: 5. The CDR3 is CASTQGAGQPQHF. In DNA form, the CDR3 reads TGTGCCAGCACTCAGGGGGCCGGTCAGCCCCAGCATTTT.

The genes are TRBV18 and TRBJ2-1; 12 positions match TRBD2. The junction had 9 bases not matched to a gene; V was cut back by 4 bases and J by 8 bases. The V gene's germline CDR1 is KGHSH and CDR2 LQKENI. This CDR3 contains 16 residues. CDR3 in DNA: TGTGCCAGCTCACTAGGGACTAGCGGGCAGGTCGATGAGCAGTTCTTC. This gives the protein CASSLGTSGQVDEQFF. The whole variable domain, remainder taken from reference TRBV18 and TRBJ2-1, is NAGVMQNPRHLVRRRGQEARLRCSPMKGHSHVYWYRQLPEEGLKFMVYLQKENIIDESGMPKERFSAEFPKEGPSILRIQQVVRGDSAAYFCASSLGTSGQVDEQFFGPGTRLTVL.

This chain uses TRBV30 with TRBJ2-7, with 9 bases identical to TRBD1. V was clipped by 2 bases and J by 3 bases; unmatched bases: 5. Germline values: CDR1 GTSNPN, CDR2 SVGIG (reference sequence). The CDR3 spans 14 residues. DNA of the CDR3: TGTGCCTGGAGTTTAGGGACAGGGATCTACGAGCAGTACTTC. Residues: CAWSLGTGIYEQYF.

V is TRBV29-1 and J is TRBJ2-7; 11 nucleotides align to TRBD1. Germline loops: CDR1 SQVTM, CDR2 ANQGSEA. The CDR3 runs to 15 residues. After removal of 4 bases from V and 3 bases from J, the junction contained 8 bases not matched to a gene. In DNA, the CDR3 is TGCAGCGTTGTCAAACCGGGACAGGGGGACTACGAGCAGTACTTC. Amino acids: CSVVKPGQGDYEQYF.

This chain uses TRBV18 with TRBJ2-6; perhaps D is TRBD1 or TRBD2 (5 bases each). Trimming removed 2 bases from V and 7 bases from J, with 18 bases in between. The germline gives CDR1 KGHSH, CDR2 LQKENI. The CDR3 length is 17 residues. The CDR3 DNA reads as TGTGCCAGCTCACCATTGGGACGGGGCTCCGCAGCCAACGTCCTGACTTTC. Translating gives CASSPLGRGSAANVLTF.

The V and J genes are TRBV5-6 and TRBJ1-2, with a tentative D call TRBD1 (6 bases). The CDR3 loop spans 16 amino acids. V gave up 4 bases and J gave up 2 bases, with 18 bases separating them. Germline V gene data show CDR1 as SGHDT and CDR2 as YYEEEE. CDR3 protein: CASSPEFTGPNYGYTF. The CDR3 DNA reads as TGTGCCAGCAGCCCGGAGTTTACAGGGCCGAACTATGGCTACACCTTC.

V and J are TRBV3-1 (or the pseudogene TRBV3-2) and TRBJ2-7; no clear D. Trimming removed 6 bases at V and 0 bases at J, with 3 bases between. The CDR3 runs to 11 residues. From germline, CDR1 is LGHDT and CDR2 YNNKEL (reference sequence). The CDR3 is CASRDSYEQYF. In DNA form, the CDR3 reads TGTGCCAGCAGGGACTCCTACGAGCAGTACTTC.

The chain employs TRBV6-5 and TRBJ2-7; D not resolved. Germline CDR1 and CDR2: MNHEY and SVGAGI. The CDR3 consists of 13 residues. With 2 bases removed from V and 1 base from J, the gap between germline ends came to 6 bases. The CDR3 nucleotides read TGTGCCAGCAGTTACCACGAGTCCTACGAGCAGTACTTC. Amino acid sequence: CASSYHESYEQYF.

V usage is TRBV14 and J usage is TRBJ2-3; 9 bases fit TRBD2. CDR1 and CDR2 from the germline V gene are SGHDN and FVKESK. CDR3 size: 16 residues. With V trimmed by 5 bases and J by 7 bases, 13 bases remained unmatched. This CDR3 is CASSTAVSGRWNTQYF. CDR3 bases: TGTGCCAGCAGCACCGCCGTCAGCGGGAGGTGGAATACGCAGTATTTT.

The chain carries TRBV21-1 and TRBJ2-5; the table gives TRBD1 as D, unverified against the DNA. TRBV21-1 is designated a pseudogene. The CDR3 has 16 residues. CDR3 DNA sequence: TGTGCCAGCAATATTATTCGGAACAGTTACCAAGAGACCCAGTACTTC. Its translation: CASNIIRNSYQETQYF.

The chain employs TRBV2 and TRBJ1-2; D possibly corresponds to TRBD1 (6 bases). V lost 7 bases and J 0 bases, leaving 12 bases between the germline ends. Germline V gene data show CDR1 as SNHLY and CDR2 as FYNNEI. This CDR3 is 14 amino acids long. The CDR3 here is CASTAQGSNYGYTF. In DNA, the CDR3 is TGTGCCAGCACCGCTCAGGGGTCTAACTATGGCTACACCTTC.

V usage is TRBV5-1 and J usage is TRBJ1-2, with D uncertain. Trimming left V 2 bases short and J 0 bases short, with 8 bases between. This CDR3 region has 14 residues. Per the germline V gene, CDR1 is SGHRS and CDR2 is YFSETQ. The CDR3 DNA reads TGCGCCAGCAGCTTCGAGGGAGCTAACTATGGCTACACCTTC. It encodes CASSFEGANYGYTF.

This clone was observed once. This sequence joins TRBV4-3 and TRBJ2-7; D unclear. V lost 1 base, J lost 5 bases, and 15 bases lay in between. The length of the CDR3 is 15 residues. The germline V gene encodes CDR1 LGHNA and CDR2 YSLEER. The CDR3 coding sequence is TGCGCCAGCAGCCAAGGCGTGGGTCCGTGGGACGAGCAGTACTTC. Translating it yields CASSQGVGPWDEQYF.

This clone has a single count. The CDR3 here is CASSDGGVRQPQHF. In nucleotides, the CDR3 is TGTGCCAGCAGTGACGGAGGGGTACGGCAGCCCCAGCATTTT. J is TRBJ1-5 and V is TRBV6-1; perhaps TRBD1 as D (5 bases). The ends were cut back, 3 bases at V and 7 bases at J, with 13 bases in the middle. The CDR3 is 14 residues long. The V gene's germline CDR1 is MNHNS and CDR2 SASEGT.

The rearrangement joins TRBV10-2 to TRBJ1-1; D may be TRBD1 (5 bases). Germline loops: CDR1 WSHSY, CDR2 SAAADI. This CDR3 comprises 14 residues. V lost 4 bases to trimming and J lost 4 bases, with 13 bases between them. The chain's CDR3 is CASSGTLSGTEAFF. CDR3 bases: TGCGCCAGCAGTGGGACACTTAGTGGCACTGAAGCTTTCTTT.

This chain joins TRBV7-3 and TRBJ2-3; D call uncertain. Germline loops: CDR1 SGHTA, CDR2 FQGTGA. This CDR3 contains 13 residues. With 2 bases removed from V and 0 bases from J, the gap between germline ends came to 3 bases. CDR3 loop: CASSLLSTDTQYF. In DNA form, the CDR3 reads TGTGCCAGCAGCTTACTCAGCACAGATACGCAGTATTTT.

The DNA of the CDR3 is TGTGCCAGCAGGGGAGACCAGCCCCACAATGAGCAGTTCTTC. It translates to CASRGDQPHNEQFF. The V and J genes are TRBV6-5 and TRBJ2-1; tentative D call: TRBD2 (5 bases). CDR1 is MNHEY and CDR2 is SVGAGI in the germline V gene. This CDR3 contains 14 residues. Trimming removed 6 bases from V and 5 bases from J, with 14 bases in between.

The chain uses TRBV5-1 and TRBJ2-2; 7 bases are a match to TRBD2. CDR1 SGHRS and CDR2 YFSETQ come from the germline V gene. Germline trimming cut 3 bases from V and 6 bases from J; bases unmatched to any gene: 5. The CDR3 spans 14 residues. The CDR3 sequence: CASSSGLESGELFF. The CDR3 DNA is TGCGCCAGCAGCTCTGGACTAGAGTCCGGGGAGCTGTTTTTT.

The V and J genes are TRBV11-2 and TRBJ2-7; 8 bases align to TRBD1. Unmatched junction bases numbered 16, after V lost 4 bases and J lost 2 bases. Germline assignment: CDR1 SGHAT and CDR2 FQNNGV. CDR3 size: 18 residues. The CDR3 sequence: CASSSLTTQGASPYEQYF. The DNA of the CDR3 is TGTGCCAGCAGCTCTCTAACCACGCAGGGGGCTTCCCCCTACGAGCAGTACTTC.

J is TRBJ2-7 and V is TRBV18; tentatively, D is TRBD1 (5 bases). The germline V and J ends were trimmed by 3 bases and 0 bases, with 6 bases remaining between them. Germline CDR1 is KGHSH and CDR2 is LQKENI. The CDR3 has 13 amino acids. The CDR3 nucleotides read TGTGCCAGCTCACCTGACAGCTCCTACGAGCAGTACTTC. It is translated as CASSPDSSYEQYF.

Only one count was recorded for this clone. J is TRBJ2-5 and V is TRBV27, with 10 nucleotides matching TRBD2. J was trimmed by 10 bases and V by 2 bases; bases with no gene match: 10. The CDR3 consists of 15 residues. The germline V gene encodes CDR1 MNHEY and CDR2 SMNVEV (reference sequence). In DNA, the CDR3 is TGTGCCAGCAGTTTAAGGGCTAGCGGGAGTAGAGTCCAGTACTTC. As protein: CASSLRASGSRVQYF.

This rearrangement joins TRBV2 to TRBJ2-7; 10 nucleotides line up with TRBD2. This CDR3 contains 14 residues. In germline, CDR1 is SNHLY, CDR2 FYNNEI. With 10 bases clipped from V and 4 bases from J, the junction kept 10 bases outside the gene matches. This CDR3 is CAILPRLAGYEQYF. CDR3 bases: TGTGCCATCCTACCCCGACTAGCGGGTTACGAGCAGTACTTC.

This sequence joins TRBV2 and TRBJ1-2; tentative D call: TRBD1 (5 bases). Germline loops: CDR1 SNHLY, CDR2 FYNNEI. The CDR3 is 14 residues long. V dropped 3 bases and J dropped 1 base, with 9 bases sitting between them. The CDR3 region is CASSDYRFNYGYTF. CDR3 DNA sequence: TGTGCCAGCAGTGACTACAGGTTTAACTATGGCTACACCTTC.

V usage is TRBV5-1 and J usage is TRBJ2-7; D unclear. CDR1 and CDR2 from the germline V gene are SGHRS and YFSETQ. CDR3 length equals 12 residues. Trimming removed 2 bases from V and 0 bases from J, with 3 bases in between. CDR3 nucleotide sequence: TGCGCCAGCAGCTTTGACTCCTACGAGCAGTACTTC. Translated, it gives CASSFDSYEQYF.

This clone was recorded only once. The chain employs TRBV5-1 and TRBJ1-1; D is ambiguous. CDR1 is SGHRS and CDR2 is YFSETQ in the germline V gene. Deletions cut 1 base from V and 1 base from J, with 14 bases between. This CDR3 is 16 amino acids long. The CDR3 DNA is TGCGCCAGCAGCTTGTTGTCACGTACTCAGAACACTGAAGCTTTCTTT. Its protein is CASSLLSRTQNTEAFF.

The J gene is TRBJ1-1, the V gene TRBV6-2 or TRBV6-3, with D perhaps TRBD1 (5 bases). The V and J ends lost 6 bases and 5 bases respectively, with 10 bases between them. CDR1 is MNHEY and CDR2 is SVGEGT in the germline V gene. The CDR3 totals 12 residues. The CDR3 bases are TGTGCCAGCAGCTCCTGGGGGACTGAAGCTTTCTTT. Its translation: CASSSWGTEAFF.